This T cell receptor beta chain was captured in a study of blood T cell repertoires in COVID-19. The V gene end was trimmed by 6 bases and the J gene end by 5 bases; junction bases not matched to a gene: 9. Germline values: CDR1 SGHRS, CDR2 YFSETQ. CDR3 length equals 14 residues. The participants were between roughly 18 and 89 years old and came from some 25 US areas. The study counted Cohort 3 donors as recovered given two negative PCRs, clearance, or symptom resolution. Only in-frame clones appear in the TCRdb table, and some are missing; sequencing was by immunoSEQ multiplex PCR. This sample yields about 400,000 clones, of which over 85% are seen a single time; 1.5% to 2% belongs to the top ten.

This chain connects TRBV5-1 to TRBJ1-2; TRBD1 agrees at 8 bases. This TCR came from a woman in her thirties who had recovered from COVID-19. The sequencing sample was made of PBMCs or T cells enriched from blood (not recorded which). CDR3 loop: CASTNGQGEYGYTF. The CDR3 DNA sequence: TGCGCCAGCACCAACGGACAGGGCGAATATGGCTACACCTTC.